Below are 20 T cell receptor beta chains sequenced from a single sample in a study of blood T cell repertoires in COVID-19. Here immunoSEQ multiplex PCR was the method, and the copy in TCRdb shows in-frame clones only, minus some. This table holds fewer than 500,000 clones, around nine tenths found once. The sequencing input was peripheral blood. The receptors stem from a man between 18 and 35 years old with COVID-19, enrolled during active disease.

The chain has TRBV2 and TRBJ2-7; TRBD2 agrees at 9 bases. V lost 4 bases and J lost 3; bases outside the gene matches: 7. Germline V gene sequence: CDR1 SNHLY, CDR2 FYNNEI. CDR3 length: 15 amino acids. DNA for the CDR3: TGTGCCAGCAGTGTAGGTAGCGGGAGATTCTACGAGCAGTACTTC. The encoded protein is CASSVGSGRFYEQYF.

The chain uses TRBV21-1 and TRBJ2-7; TRBD2 is taken as the D call from the table, unchecked against the DNA. TRBV21-1 is flagged as a pseudogene. The length of the CDR3 is 15 residues. The CDR3 bases are TGTGCCAGCAGCAAAGCTTCTAGCGAGACCTACGAGCAGTACTTC. Its translation is CASSKASSETYEQYF.

On this clone: Other nucleotide sequences from this sample produce the same CDR3. The gene calls are TRBV7-9 and TRBJ2-7; D gene unclear. The V end was cut by 5 bases, the J end by 4 bases, with 9 bases between. The CDR3 totals 12 residues. Germline V gives CDR1 SEHNR, CDR2 FQNEAQ (reference sequence). In DNA, the CDR3 is TGTGCCAGCAGCCTCGGAGATTACGAGCAGTACTTC. Protein product: CASSLGDYEQYF.

This clone was recorded a few times. The chain is built from TRBV2 and TRBJ2-2, with D unresolved. CDR1 and CDR2 from the germline V gene are SNHLY and FYNNEI. The ends were cut back, 7 bases at V and 3 bases at J, with 9 bases in the middle. The CDR3 spans 13 residues. In DNA form, the CDR3 reads TGTGCCAGCACCTCCCTCGACACCGGGGAGCTGTTTTTT. It translates to CASTSLDTGELFF.

The chain carries TRBV10-1 and TRBJ2-3, with no clear D. The V end lost 4 bases, the J end lost 0 bases, and 2 bases lay between the germline ends. In germline, CDR1 is WNHNN, CDR2 SYGVQD (reference sequence). The CDR3 runs to 12 residues. As DNA, the CDR3 is TGCGCCAGCAGTGCGAGCACAGATACGCAGTATTTT. It specifies CASSASTDTQYF.

The J gene is TRBJ1-5, the V gene TRBV24-1; D is unclear. CDR1 is KGHDR and CDR2 is SFDVKD in the germline V gene. V lost 0 bases and J 2 bases, leaving 4 bases between the germline ends. The CDR3 length is 14 residues. CDR3 sequence: CATSDLEGNQPQHF. CDR3 nucleotide sequence: TGTGCCACCAGTGATTTGGAGGGCAATCAGCCCCAGCATTTT.

The chain recombines TRBV6-5 with TRBJ1-6; the match to TRBD1 covers 7 bases. Germline V gives CDR1 MNHEY, CDR2 SVGAGI. Trimming at V came to 6 bases and at J to 5 bases, leaving 4 bases not matched to a gene. This CDR3 has 14 residues. The CDR3 reads CASRGQTNNSPLHF. The CDR3 DNA reads as TGTGCCAGCAGGGGACAGACCAATAATTCACCCCTCCACTTT.

The chain joins TRBV4-2 to TRBJ1-5; D possibly corresponds to TRBD1 (5 bases). The V end was cut by 4 bases, the J end by 9 bases, with 13 bases between. The CDR3 covers 13 residues. CDR1 and CDR2 from the germline V gene are LGHNA and YNFKEQ. The CDR3 reads CASSPLTGRPQHF. CDR3 DNA: TGTGCCAGCAGCCCCCTTACAGGCCGGCCCCAGCATTTT.

Only a few counts were recorded for this clone. The chain carries TRBV3-1 (or the pseudogene TRBV3-2) and TRBJ2-7; D may be TRBD2 (6 bases). The length of the CDR3 is 15 residues. V dropped 1 base and J dropped 6 bases, with 16 bases sitting between them. CDR1 and CDR2 (germline): LGHDT, YNNKEL (reference sequence). CDR3 in DNA: TGTGCCAGCAGCCAAGCGGGAGAGCCGTTTAGCGAGCAGTACTTC. This translates into CASSQAGEPFSEQYF.

V usage is TRBV20-1 and J usage is TRBJ1-3; weak D call: TRBD1 (5 bases). This CDR3 has 13 amino acids. Trimming took 3 bases from V and 2 from J, leaving 8 bases between them. Germline V gives CDR1 DFQATT, CDR2 SNEGSKA (reference sequence). CDR3 amino acids: CSASRGAGNTIYF. CDR3 bases: TGCAGTGCTAGTCGGGGGGCTGGAAACACCATATATTTT.

The chain employs TRBV3-1 (or the pseudogene TRBV3-2) and TRBJ2-5; maybe TRBD2 (5 bases). V was clipped by 5 bases and J by 1 base, with 8 bases between them. The CDR3 extends over 13 amino acids. Germline-derived CDR1 and CDR2 are LGHDT and YNNKEL (reference sequence). The CDR3 sequence is CASSARGQETQYF. The CDR3 DNA reads as TGTGCCAGCAGCGCCCGGGGCCAAGAGACCCAGTACTTC.

This sequence joins TRBV2 and TRBJ1-2; D gene ambiguous. This CDR3 contains 14 residues. CDR1 is SNHLY and CDR2 is FYNNEI in the germline V gene. V was clipped by 7 bases and J by 2 bases, with 14 bases between them. The CDR3 loop reads CASNPPGGNYGYTF. DNA for the CDR3: TGTGCCAGCAACCCCCCGGGCGGGAACTATGGCTACACCTTC.

The chain uses TRBV3-1 (or the pseudogene TRBV3-2) and TRBJ1-5; D may be TRBD1 (5 bases). With 4 bases removed from V and 2 bases from J, the gap between germline ends came to 9 bases. CDR3 size: 14 residues. Germline-derived CDR1 and CDR2 are LGHDT and YNNKEL (reference sequence). Here the CDR3 reads CASSPKQGNQPQHF. CDR3 nucleotide sequence: TGTGCCAGCAGCCCAAAACAGGGCAATCAGCCCCAGCATTTT.

This chain connects TRBV7-9 to TRBJ2-3; D possibly corresponds to TRBD1 (6 bases). Germline V gene lookup returns CDR1 SEHNR and CDR2 FQNEAQ (reference sequence). The CDR3 has 15 residues. V lost 6 bases to trimming and J lost 0 bases, with 13 bases between them. CDR3 in amino acids: CASSKGQFSTDTQYF. CDR3 coding DNA: TGTGCCAGCAGTAAGGGACAATTTAGCACAGATACGCAGTATTTT. Drawing the rest from reference TRBV7-9 and TRBJ2-3, the complete variable domain is DTGVSQNPRHKITKRGQNVTFRCDPISEHNRLYWYRQTLGQGPEFLTYFQNEAQLEKSRLLSDRFSAERPKGSFSTLEIQRTEQGDSAMYLCASSKGQFSTDTQYFGPGTRLTVL.

This chain connects TRBV11-3 to TRBJ2-1; D uncertain. The length of the CDR3 is 14 residues. Germline V gene data show CDR1 as SGHNT and CDR2 as YENEEA. V dropped 0 bases and J dropped 8 bases, with 11 bases sitting between them. The CDR3: CASSLDWAKHEQFF. As DNA, the CDR3 is TGTGCCAGCAGCTTAGATTGGGCTAAACATGAGCAGTTCTTC.

The J gene is TRBJ1-1, the V gene TRBV6-5; a weak D match, TRBD1 (6 bases). CDR3 length: 13 residues. With 10 bases removed from V and 2 bases from J, the gap between germline ends came to 14 bases. CDR1 MNHEY and CDR2 SVGAGI come from the germline V gene. CDR3 amino acids: CAITGRLNTEAFF. The CDR3 nucleotides are TGTGCCATTACAGGGCGGCTAAACACTGAAGCTTTCTTT.

V usage is TRBV24-1 and J usage is TRBJ2-6; D is perhaps TRBD2 (6 bases). Trimming cost V 4 bases and J 0 bases, with 6 bases left between them. The CDR3 is 15 amino acids. The germline CDR1 and CDR2 sequences are KGHDR and SFDVKD. CDR3 in DNA: TGTGCCACCAGTGAGGGACTCTCTGGGGCCAACGTCCTGACTTTC. It is translated as CATSEGLSGANVLTF.

The chain links TRBV5-5 to TRBJ2-7, with 8 bases aligning to TRBD1. The CDR3 loop spans 15 amino acids. The ends lost 4 bases at V and 0 bases at J; junction bases unmatched: 6. Germline assignment: CDR1 SGHKS and CDR2 YYEKEE (reference sequence). The CDR3 loop reads CASSPATGASYEQYF. The CDR3 DNA reads as TGTGCCAGCAGCCCTGCGACAGGGGCCTCCTACGAGCAGTACTTC.

The chain combines TRBV5-1 with TRBJ2-5; possibly TRBD1 for D (6 bases). Germline V lookup: CDR1 SGHRS, CDR2 YFSETQ. Between the trimmed V and J ends, which lost 0 bases and 1 base, there was a span of 7 bases. This CDR3 is 14 amino acids long. Written as DNA, the CDR3 is TGCGCCAGCAGCTTGGAGGGGGTCCAAGAGACCCAGTACTTC. It encodes CASSLEGVQETQYF.

The rearrangement links TRBV5-1 to TRBJ2-5, with TRBD2 matching over 8 bases. The CDR3 runs 16 residues. Germline assignment: CDR1 SGHRS and CDR2 YFSETQ. Germline trimming cut 4 bases from V and 1 base from J; bases unmatched to any gene: 9. CDR3 protein: CASSASLLAAQETQYF. The CDR3 DNA follows: TGCGCCAGCAGCGCCAGCCTACTAGCGGCCCAAGAGACCCAGTACTTC. Looking up the rest from reference TRBV5-1 and TRBJ2-5 gives the full variable domain: KAGVTQTPRYLIKTRGQQVTLSCSPISGHRSVSWYQQTPGQGLQFLFEYFSETQRNKGNFPGRFSGRQFSNSRSEMNVSTLELGDSALYLCASSASLLAAQETQYFGPGTRLLVL.